This T cell receptor beta chain originates from a study of cytomegalovirus exposure and HLA in healthy donors. Findings and caveats of the study: An analysis was carried out at a later point. It showed that HLA-associated TCR beta chains were more clonally expanded than equally common non-associated chains. According to an earlier analysis, most TCR beta V segments yielded productive rearrangements about 87% or about 30% of the time. An assumption of roughly uniform sequencing depth across donors underlay the presence/absence analyses.

Remarks on this clone: Its specificity is not known.

Not recorded for this donor was the CMV serostatus. The PCR employed 60 Vbeta primers together with 13 Jbeta primers. The table came from immunoSEQ multiplex PCR; TCRdb's copy has only in-frame clones and leaves some out. The sample is made up of tens of thousands of clones, and the top ten hold more than 4.5% of it. Between the trimmed V and J ends, which lost 2 bases and 0 bases, there was a span of 10 bases. Germline-derived CDR1 and CDR2 are PRHDT and FYEKMQ (reference sequence). The CDR3 is 15 residues long. The receptor comes from a human donor in good health. The sequencing input was PBMCs. This chain links TRBV13 with TRBJ1-2; possibly TRBD1 for D (6 bases). CDR3 in DNA: TGTGCCAGCAGCTTAAAGGACAGAGCTAACTATGGCTACACCTTC. Translation gives CASSLKDRANYGYTF. The whole variable domain, filled in from reference TRBV13 and TRBJ1-2, reads AAGVIQSPRHLIKEKRETATLKCYPIPRHDTVYWYQQGPGQDPQFLISFYEKMQSDKGSIPDRFSAQQFSDYHSELNMSSLELGDSALYFCASSLKDRANYGYTFGSGTRLTVV.